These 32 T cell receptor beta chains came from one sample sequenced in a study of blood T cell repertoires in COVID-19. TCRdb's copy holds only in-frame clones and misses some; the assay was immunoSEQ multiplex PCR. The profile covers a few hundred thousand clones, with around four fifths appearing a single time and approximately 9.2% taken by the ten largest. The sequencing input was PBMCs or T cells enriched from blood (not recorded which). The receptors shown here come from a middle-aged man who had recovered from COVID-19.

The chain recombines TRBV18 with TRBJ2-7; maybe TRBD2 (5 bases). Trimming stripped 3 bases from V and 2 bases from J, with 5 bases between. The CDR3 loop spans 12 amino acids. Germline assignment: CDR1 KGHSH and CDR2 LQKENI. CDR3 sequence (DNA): TGTGCCAGCTCACCCGGGACCTACGAGCAGTACTTC. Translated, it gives CASSPGTYEQYF.

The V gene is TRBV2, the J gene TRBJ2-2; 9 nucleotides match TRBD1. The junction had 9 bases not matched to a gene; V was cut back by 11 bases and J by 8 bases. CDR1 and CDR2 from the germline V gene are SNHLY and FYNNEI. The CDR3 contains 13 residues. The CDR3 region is CAGGQGARGELFF. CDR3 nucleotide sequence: TGTGCCGGGGGACAGGGCGCAAGGGGGGAGCTGTTTTTT.

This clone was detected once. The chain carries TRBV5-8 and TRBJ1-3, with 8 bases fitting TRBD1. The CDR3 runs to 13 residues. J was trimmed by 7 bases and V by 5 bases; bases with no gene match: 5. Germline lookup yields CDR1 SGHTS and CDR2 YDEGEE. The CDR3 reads CASRQRTGNTIYF. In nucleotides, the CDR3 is TGTGCCAGCAGACAAAGGACAGGGAACACCATATATTTT. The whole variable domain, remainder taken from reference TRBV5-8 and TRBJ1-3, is EAGVTQSPTHLIKTRGQQATLRCSPISGHTSVYWYQQALGLGLQFLLWYDEGEERNRGNFPPRFSGRQFPNYSSELNVNALELEDSALYLCASRQRTGNTIYFGEGSWLTVV.

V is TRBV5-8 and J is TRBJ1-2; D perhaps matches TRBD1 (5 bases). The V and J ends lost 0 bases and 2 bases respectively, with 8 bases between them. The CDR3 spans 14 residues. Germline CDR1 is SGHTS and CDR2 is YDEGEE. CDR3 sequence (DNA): TGTGCCAGCAGCTTGGGGCCAGGGAACTATGGCTACACCTTC. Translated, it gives CASSLGPGNYGYTF. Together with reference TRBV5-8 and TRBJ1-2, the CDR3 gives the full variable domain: EAGVTQSPTHLIKTRGQQATLRCSPISGHTSVYWYQQALGLGLQFLLWYDEGEERNRGNFPPRFSGRQFPNYSSELNVNALELEDSALYLCASSLGPGNYGYTFGSGTRLTVV.

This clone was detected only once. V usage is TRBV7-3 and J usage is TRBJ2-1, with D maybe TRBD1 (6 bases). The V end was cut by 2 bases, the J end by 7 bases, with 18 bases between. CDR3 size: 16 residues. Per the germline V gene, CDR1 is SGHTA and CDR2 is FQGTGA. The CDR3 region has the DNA TGTGCCAGCAGCTTAGGCGGAACCATTAGGGGGAATGAGCAGTTCTTC. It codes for CASSLGGTIRGNEQFF. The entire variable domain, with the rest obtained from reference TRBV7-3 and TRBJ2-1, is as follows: GAGVSQTPSNKVTEKGKYVELRCDPISGHTALYWYRQSLGQGPEFLIYFQGTGAADDSGLPNDRFFAVRPEGSVSTLKIQRTERGDSAVYLCASSLGGTIRGNEQFFGPGTRLTVL.

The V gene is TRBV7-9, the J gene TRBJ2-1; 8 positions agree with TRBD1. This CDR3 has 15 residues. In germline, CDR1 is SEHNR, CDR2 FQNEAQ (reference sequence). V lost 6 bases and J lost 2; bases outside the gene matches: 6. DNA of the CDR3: TGTGCCAGCAGAGGGGACAGGACGACCTACAATGAGCAGTTCTTC. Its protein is CASRGDRTTYNEQFF.

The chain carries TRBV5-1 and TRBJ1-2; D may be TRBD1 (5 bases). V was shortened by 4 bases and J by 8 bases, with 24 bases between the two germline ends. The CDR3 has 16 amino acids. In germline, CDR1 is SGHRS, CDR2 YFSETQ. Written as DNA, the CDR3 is TGCGCCAGCAGCCGCCGAACAGGTTCCTCCTTAGGGGGCTACACCTTC. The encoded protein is CASSRRTGSSLGGYTF.

CDR3 sequence: CASTNIDTQYF. The CDR3 bases are TGTGCCAGCACCAACATAGATACGCAGTATTTT. The J gene is TRBJ2-3, the V gene TRBV12-3 or TRBV12-4, with D uncertain. Deletions cut 7 bases from V and 5 bases from J, with 7 bases between. The CDR3 consists of 11 residues.

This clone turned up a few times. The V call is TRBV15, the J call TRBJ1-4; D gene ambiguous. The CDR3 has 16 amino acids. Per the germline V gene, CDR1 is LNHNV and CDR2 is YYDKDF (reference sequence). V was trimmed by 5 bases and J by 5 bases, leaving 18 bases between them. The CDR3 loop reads CATSPRTGSENEKLFF. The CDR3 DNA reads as TGTGCCACCAGCCCAAGAACCGGGTCCGAGAATGAAAAACTGTTTTTT.

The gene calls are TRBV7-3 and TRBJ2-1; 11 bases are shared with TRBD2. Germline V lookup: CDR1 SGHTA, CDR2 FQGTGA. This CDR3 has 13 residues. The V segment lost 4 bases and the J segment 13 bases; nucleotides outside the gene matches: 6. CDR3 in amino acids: CASSYGTSGPQFF. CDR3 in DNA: TGTGCCAGCAGCTACGGGACTAGCGGCCCCCAGTTCTTC.

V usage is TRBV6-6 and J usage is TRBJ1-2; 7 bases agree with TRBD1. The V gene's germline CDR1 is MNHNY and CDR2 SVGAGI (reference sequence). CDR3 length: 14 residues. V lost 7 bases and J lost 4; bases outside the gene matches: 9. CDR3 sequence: CASISRQGSYGYTF. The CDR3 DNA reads TGTGCCAGCATATCTCGACAGGGATCCTATGGCTACACCTTC.

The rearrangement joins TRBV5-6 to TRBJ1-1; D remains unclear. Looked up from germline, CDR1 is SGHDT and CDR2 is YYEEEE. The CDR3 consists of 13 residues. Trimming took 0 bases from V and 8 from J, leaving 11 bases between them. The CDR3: CASSLAGSREAFF. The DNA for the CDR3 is TGTGCCAGCAGCTTGGCCGGCTCGAGGGAAGCTTTCTTT.

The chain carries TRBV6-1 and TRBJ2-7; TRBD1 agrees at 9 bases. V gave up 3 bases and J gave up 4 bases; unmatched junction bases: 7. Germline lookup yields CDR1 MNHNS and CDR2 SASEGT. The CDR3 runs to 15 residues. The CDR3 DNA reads TGTGCCAGCAGTGAGGGTGGGACAGGGCTATACGAGCAGTACTTC. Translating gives CASSEGGTGLYEQYF.

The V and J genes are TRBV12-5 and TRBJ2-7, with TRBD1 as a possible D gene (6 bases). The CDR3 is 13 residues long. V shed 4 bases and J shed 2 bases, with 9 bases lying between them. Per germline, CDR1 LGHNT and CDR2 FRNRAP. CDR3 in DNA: TGTGCTAGTGGTTGGCAGGGGACCTACGAGCAGTACTTC. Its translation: CASGWQGTYEQYF.

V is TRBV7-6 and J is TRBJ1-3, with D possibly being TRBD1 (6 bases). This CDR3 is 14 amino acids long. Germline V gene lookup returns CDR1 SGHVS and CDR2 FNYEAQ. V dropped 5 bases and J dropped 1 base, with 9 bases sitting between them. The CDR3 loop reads CASSPTGSGNTIYF. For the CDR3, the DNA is TGTGCCAGCAGCCCCACAGGGTCTGGAAACACCATATATTTT.

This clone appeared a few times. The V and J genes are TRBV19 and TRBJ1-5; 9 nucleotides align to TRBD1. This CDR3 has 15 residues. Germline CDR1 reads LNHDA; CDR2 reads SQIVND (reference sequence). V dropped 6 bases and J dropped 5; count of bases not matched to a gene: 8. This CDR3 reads CASSPRDREDQPQHF. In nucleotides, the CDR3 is TGTGCCAGTAGCCCCCGGGACAGGGAAGATCAGCCCCAGCATTTT.

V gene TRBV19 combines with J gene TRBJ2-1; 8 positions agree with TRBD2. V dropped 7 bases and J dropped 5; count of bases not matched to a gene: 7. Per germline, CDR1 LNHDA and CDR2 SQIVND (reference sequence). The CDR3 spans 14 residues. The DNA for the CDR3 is TGTGCCAGTAACTCGGGCGGGGGGCACAATGAGCAGTTCTTC. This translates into CASNSGGGHNEQFF.

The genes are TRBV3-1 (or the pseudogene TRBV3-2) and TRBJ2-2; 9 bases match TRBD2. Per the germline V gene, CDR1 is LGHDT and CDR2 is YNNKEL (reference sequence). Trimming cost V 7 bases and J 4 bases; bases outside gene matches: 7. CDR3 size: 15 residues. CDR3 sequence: CASIISGSGTGELFF. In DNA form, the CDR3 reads TGTGCCAGCATCATTAGCGGGAGTGGCACCGGGGAGCTGTTTTTT.

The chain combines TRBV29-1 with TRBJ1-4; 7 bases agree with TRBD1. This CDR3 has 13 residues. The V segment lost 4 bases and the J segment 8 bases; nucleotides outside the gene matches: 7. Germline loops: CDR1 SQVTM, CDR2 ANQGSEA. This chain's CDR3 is CSVAETGWEKLFF. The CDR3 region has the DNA TGCAGCGTTGCCGAGACAGGGTGGGAAAAACTGTTTTTT.

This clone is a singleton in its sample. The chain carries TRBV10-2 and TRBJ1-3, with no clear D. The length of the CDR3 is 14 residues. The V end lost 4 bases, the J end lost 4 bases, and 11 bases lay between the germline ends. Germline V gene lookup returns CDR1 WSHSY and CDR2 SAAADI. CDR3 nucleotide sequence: TGCGCCAGCAGTGCGCTAGGAGGCGGAAACACCATATATTTT. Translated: CASSALGGGNTIYF.

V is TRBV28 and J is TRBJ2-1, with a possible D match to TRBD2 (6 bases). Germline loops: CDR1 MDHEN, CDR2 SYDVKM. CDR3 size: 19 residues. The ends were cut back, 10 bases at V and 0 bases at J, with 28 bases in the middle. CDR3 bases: TGTGCCACTCAAGATCGGACTAAGCCTTCCCAAAGCTCCTACAATGAGCAGTTCTTC. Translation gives CATQDRTKPSQSSYNEQFF.

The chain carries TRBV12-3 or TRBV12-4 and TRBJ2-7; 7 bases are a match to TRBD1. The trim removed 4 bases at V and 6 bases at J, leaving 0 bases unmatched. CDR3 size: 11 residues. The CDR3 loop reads CASSYRGEQYF. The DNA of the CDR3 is TGTGCCAGCAGTTACAGGGGCGAGCAGTACTTC.

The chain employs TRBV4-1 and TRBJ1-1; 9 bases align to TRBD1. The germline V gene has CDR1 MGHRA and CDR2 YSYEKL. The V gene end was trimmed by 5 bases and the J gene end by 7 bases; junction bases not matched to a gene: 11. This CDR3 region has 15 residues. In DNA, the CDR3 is TGCGCCAGCAGCTCGGGGGGACAGGGAAAGGGTGAAGCTTTCTTT. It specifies CASSSGGQGKGEAFF.

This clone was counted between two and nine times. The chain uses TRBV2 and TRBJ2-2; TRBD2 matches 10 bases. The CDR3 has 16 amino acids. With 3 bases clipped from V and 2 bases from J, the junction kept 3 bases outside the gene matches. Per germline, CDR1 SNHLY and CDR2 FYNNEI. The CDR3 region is CASSDWTSGNTGELFF. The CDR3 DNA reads TGTGCCAGCAGTGATTGGACTAGCGGAAACACCGGGGAGCTGTTTTTT.

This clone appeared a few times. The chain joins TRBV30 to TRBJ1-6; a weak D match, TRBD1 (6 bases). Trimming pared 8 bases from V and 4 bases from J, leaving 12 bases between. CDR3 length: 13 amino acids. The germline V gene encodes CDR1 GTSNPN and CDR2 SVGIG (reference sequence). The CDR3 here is CAQERGYNSPLHF. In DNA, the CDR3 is TGTGCCCAGGAGAGGGGGTATAATTCACCCCTCCACTTT.

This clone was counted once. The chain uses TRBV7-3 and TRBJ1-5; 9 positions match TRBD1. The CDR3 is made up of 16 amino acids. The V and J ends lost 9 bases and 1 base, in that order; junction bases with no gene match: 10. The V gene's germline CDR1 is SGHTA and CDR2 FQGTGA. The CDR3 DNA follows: TGTGCCAGTTTCGTTAAGGACAGGGGCAGCAATCAGCCCCAGCATTTT. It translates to CASFVKDRGSNQPQHF.

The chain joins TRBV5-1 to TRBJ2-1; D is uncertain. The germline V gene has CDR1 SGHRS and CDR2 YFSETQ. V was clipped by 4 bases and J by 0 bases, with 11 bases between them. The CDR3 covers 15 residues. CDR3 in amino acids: CASSPPSSSYNEQFF. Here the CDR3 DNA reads TGCGCCAGCAGCCCGCCATCCAGCTCCTACAATGAGCAGTTCTTC.

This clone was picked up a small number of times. In nucleotides, the CDR3 is TGTGCCAGCAGCTTAAATTCAGTGTCACCCCTCCACTTT. This encodes CASSLNSVSPLHF. The chain couples TRBV13 to TRBJ1-6; no clear D. Germline V CDR1 and CDR2: PRHDT, FYEKMQ (reference sequence). V was shortened by 2 bases and J by 10 bases, with 9 bases between the two germline ends. The CDR3 spans 13 residues.

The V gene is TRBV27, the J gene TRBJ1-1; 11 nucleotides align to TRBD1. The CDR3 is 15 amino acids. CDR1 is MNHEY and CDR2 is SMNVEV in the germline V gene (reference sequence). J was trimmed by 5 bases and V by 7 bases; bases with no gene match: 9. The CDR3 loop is CASNTGTGGNTEAFF. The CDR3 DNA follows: TGTGCCAGCAATACCGGGACAGGGGGAAATACTGAAGCTTTCTTT.

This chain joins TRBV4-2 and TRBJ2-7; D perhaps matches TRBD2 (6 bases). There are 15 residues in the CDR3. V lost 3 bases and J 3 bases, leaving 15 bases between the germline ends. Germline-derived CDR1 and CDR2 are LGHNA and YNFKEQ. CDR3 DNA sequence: TGTGCCAGCAGCCAGGGACTTTCCACAAACTACGAGCAGTACTTC. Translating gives CASSQGLSTNYEQYF.

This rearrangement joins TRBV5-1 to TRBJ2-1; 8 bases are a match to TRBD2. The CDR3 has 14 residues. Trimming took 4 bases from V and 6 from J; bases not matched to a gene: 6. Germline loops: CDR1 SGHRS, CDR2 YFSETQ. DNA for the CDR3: TGCGCCAGCAGCCCGGGACTAGTGACCAATGAGCAGTTCTTC. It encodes CASSPGLVTNEQFF. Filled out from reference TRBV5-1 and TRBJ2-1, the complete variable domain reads KAGVTQTPRYLIKTRGQQVTLSCSPISGHRSVSWYQQTPGQGLQFLFEYFSETQRNKGNFPGRFSGRQFSNSRSEMNVSTLELGDSALYLCASSPGLVTNEQFFGPGTRLTVL.

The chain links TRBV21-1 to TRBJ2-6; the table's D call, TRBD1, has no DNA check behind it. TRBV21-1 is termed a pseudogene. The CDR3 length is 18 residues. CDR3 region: CASSKTDRESSGANVLTF. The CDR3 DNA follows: TGTGCCAGCAGCAAAACCGACAGGGAAAGCTCTGGGGCCAACGTCCTGACTTTC.